This T cell receptor (beta chain) was retrieved from a study of shared clonotypes between healthy human individuals. This CDR3 is 13 amino acids long. The V gene lost 2 bases and the J gene lost 1 base, with 9 bases spanning the gap. Germline V gives CDR1 SQVTM, CDR2 ANQGSEA. For each subset, genomic DNA was distributed in equal portions over several immunoSEQ plates. Profiled with immunoSEQ multiplex PCR; TCRdb holds only in-frame clones, not every one. The sample has about 1 million clones, about 74% seen once; the top ten hold around 1.5%. A CD45RA+ naive subset and a CD45RA-negative memory subset were split from CD4+ cells. This clone was recorded a few times.

The sequence came from a young man in good health. The specimen was memory CD4+ T cells sorted from blood. Sample subset: CD45RA-negative fraction. The chain links TRBV29-1 to TRBJ2-7; a weak D match, TRBD1 (6 bases). Here the CDR3 reads CSVERDKSYEQYF. The CDR3 DNA is TGCAGCGTTGAACGGGACAAGTCCTACGAGCAGTACTTC.